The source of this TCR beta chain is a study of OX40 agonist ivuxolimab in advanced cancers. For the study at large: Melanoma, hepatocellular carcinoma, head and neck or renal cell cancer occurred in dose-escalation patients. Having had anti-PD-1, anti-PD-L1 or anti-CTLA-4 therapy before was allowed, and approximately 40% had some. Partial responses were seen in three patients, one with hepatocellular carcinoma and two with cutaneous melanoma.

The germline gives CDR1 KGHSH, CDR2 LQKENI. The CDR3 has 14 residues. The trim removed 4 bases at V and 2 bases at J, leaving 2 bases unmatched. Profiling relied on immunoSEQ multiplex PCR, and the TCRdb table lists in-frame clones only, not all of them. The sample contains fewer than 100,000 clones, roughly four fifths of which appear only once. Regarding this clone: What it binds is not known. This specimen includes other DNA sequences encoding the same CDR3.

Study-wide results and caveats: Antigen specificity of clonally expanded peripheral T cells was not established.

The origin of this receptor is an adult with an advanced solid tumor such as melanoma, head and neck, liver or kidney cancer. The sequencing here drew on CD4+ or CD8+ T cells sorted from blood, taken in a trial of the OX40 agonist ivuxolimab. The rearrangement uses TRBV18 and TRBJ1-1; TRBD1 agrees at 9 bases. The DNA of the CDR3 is TGTGCCAGCTCACTGGGACAGGGCAACACTGAAGCTTTCTTT. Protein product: CASSLGQGNTEAFF.